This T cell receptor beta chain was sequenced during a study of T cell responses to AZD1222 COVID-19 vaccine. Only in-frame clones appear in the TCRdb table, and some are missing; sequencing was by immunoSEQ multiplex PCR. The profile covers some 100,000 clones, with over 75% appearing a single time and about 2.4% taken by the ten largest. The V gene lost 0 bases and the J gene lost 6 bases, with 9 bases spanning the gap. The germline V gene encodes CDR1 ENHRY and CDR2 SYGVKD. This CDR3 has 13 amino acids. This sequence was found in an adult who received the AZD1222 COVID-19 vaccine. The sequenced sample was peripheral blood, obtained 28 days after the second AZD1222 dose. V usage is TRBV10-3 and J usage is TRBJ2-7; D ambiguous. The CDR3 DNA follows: TGTGCCATCAGTGAGTCGCAGCGTGGCGAGCAGTACTTC. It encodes CAISESQRGEQYF.